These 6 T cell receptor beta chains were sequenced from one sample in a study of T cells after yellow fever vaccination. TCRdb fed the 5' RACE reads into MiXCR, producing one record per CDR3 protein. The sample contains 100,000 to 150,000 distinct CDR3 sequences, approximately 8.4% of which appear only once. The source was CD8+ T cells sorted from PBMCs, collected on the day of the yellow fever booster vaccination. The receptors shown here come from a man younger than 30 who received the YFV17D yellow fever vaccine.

CDR3 nucleotides: TGTGCCAGCAGCCTGACTAGCGGTCGAGATACGCAGTATTTT. It is translated as CASSLTSGRDTQYF. This chain joins TRBV7-6 and TRBJ2-3; 9 bases are a match to TRBD2. Germline V gene lookup returns CDR1 SGHVS and CDR2 FNYEAQ. The CDR3 sequence is 14 residues long. V dropped 5 bases and J dropped 5; count of bases not matched to a gene: 5.

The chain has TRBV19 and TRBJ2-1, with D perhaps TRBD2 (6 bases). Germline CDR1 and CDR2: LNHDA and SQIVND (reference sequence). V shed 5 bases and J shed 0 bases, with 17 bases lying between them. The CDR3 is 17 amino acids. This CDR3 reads CASSAPRAGSSYNEQFF. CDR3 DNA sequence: TGTGCCAGTAGTGCCCCGAGGGCGGGGAGCTCCTACAATGAGCAGTTCTTC.

The CDR3 DNA follows: TGTGCCAGCAGCTTAGGGCGGGGGGGCGATGAGCAGTTCTTC. Translated: CASSLGRGGDEQFF. The chain uses TRBV7-3 and TRBJ2-1, with 9 bases aligning to TRBD2. The trim removed 2 bases at V and 8 bases at J, leaving 4 bases unmatched. CDR1 is SGHTA, CDR2 FQGTGA, per germline. The CDR3 consists of 14 residues.

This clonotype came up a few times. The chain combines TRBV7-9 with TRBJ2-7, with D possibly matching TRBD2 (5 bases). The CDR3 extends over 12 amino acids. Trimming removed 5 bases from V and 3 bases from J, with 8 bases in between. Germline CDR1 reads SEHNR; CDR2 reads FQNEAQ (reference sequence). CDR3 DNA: TGTGCCAGCAGCCTCGGGGTCTACGAGCAGTACGTC. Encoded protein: CASSLGVYEQYV.

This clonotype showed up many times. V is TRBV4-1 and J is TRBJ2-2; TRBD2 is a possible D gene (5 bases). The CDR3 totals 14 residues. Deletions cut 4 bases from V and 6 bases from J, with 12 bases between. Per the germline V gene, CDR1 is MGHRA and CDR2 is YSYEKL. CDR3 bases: TGCGCCAGCAGCCCCGCCGGGGTGGCCGGGGAGCTGTTTTTT. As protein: CASSPAGVAGELFF.

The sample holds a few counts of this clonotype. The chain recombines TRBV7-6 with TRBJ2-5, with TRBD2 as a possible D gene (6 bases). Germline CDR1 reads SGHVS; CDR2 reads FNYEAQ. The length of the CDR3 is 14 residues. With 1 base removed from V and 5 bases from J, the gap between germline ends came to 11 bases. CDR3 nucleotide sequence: TGTGCCAGCAGCTTAGGGCGGGGCTGGGAGACCCAGTACTTC. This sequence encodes CASSLGRGWETQYF.